The 20 T cell receptor beta chains given below trace back to one sample, sequenced in a study of identical twins listed by TCRdb under 2016. The method behind the library was 5' RACE. Sequencing instrument: Illumina HiSeq 2000. TCRdb took the public reads, trimmed them with fastp at Q25, ran MiXCR for clone calling and kept in-frame beta chains. Rows matching on CDR3 protein sequence are summarized as one entry with the most common DNA and genes. The sample includes some 330,000 distinct CDR3 sequences, with 7% to 9.5% observed a single time. The top ten clonotypes cover 8% to 10% of the sample. The specimen was naive T cells sorted from blood. This specimen's cell subset or site label, interpreted: cells isolated with a human naive T-cell isolation kit. The receptors shown here come from a woman aged 45-65 years in good health.

This clonotype was recorded a few times. The chain recombines TRBV24-1 with TRBJ2-3; TRBD2 matches at 8 bases. With 9 bases clipped from V and 3 bases from J, the junction kept 7 bases outside the gene matches. CDR1 KGHDR and CDR2 SFDVKD come from the germline V gene. This CDR3 comprises 14 residues. CDR3: CATHYGLATDTQYF. CDR3 nucleotides: TGTGCCACCCATTACGGACTAGCAACAGATACGCAGTATTTT.

This clonotype was picked up a small number of times. This chain links TRBV4-1 with TRBJ2-7; tentative D call: TRBD1 (6 bases). Per the germline V gene, CDR1 is MGHRA and CDR2 is YSYEKL. The V gene lost 4 bases and the J gene lost 3 bases, with 19 bases spanning the gap. This CDR3 has 16 amino acids. The CDR3 loop is CASSPRQDSQFYEQYV. The CDR3 bases are TGCGCCAGCAGCCCAAGACAGGACAGCCAATTCTACGAGCAGTACGTC.

This clonotype occurred a few times. The V call is TRBV7-8, the J call TRBJ1-2; TRBD1 might be the D (6 bases). Germline loops: CDR1 SGHVS, CDR2 FQNEAQ. V shed 1 base and J shed 2 bases, with 14 bases lying between them. The CDR3 sequence is 16 residues long. Here the CDR3 reads CASSLGGAGSNYGYTF. The CDR3 DNA sequence: TGTGCCAGCAGCTTAGGGGGGGCGGGTAGCAACTATGGCTACACCTTC.

This clonotype turned up a few times. This chain joins TRBV3-1 and TRBJ2-3, with 8 nucleotides matching TRBD2. Looked up from germline, CDR1 is LGHDT and CDR2 is YNNKEL (reference sequence). Trimming at V came to 0 bases and at J to 8 bases, leaving 7 bases not matched to a gene. The CDR3 runs to 15 residues. CDR3 in DNA: TGTGCCAGCAGCCAAGAAGGTCGGGGGGGGACTACGCAGTATTTT. Translating gives CASSQEGRGGTTQYF.

V usage is TRBV7-8 and J usage is TRBJ2-3, with 7 bases fitting TRBD1. This CDR3 spans 16 amino acids. Germline V gives CDR1 SGHVS, CDR2 FQNEAQ. The junction had 5 bases not matched to a gene; V was cut back by 2 bases and J by 0 bases. CDR3 region: CASSLLTGPSTDTQYF. Written as DNA, the CDR3 is TGTGCCAGCAGCTTACTGACAGGGCCAAGCACAGATACGCAGTATTTT.

This clonotype was seen at least ten times. The V and J genes are TRBV12-3 or TRBV12-4 and TRBJ2-3; unclear D gene. Trimming removed 4 bases from V and 1 base from J, with 15 bases in between. The CDR3 extends over 16 amino acids. The CDR3 spells CASSSRHPLGTDTQYF. The CDR3 bases are TGTGCCAGCAGTTCAAGACACCCCCTGGGCACAGATACGCAGTATTTT.

The sample holds a few counts of this clonotype. J is TRBJ2-1 and V is TRBV20-1, with D perhaps TRBD1 or TRBD2 (7 bases each). This CDR3 is built from 17 residues. Germline V CDR1 and CDR2: DFQATT, SNEGSKA (reference sequence). Here the CDR3 reads CRPGGPRVRGPRDEQFF. The CDR3 region has the DNA TGCAGGCCGGGGGGCCCACGGGTGAGGGGGCCACGAGATGAGCAGTTCTTC.

A few counts support this clonotype. The CDR3: CASSQSRITEAFF. CDR3 bases: TGCGCCAGCAGCCAGAGCAGGATTACTGAAGCTTTCTTT. The chain uses TRBV4-1 and TRBJ1-1; D gene ambiguous. Trimming took off 3 bases at V and 5 bases at J, with 10 bases between the two ends. The CDR3 is 13 residues long. Germline CDR1 is MGHRA and CDR2 is YSYEKL.

The chain combines TRBV20-1 with TRBJ2-1; weak D call: TRBD1 (6 bases). The V end lost 6 bases, the J end lost 0 bases, and 9 bases lay between the germline ends. CDR1 and CDR2 (germline): DFQATT, SNEGSKA (reference sequence). The CDR3 has 13 residues. For the CDR3, the DNA is TGCAGTGCGAACAGGGCCTCCTACAATGAGCAGTTCTTC. As protein: CSANRASYNEQFF.

This clonotype was counted many times. The rearrangement links TRBV21-1 to TRBJ1-2; TRBD1, as called in the table, went unchecked against the DNA. TRBV21-1 is tagged as a pseudogene. The CDR3 runs to 14 residues. CDR3 nucleotides: TGTGCCAGCAGCAAGGACAGGGGAAGGTATGGCTACACCTTC. Its protein is CASSKDRGRYGYTF.

In its sample, this clonotype was seen many times. V gene TRBV12-3 or TRBV12-4 combines with J gene TRBJ2-1; TRBD1 matches at 8 bases. This CDR3 is 13 amino acids long. Losses at the gene ends were 10 bases for V and 3 bases for J; bases not matched to a gene: 5. CDR3 coding DNA: TGTGCCACCTCGGGACAGGACTACAATGAGCAGTTCTTC. Translated, it gives CATSGQDYNEQFF.

The rearrangement uses TRBV28 and TRBJ1-1; no definite D call. Per the germline V gene, CDR1 is MDHEN and CDR2 is SYDVKM. V lost 2 bases, J lost 2 bases, and 6 bases lay in between. The CDR3 is 13 residues long. The CDR3 region is CASSLGDNTEAFF. CDR3 coding DNA: TGTGCCAGCAGTTTAGGCGACAACACTGAAGCTTTCTTT. The variable domain in full, completed from reference TRBV28 and TRBJ1-1, reads DVKVTQSSRYLVKRTGEKVFLECVQDMDHENMFWYRQDPGLGLRLIYFSYDVKMKEKGDIPEGYSVSREKKERFSLILESASTNQTSMYLCASSLGDNTEAFFGQGTRLTVV.

This clonotype was seen just once. The J gene is TRBJ2-1, the V gene TRBV30; D possibly corresponds to TRBD2 (6 bases). The CDR3 loop spans 12 amino acids. CDR1 and CDR2 (germline): GTSNPN, SVGIG (reference sequence). Trimming took off 1 base at V and 9 bases at J, with 10 bases between the two ends. This CDR3 is CAWSGLVGEQFF. CDR3 in DNA: TGTGCCTGGAGTGGACTAGTTGGTGAGCAGTTCTTC.

This clonotype has at least ten counts. This rearrangement joins TRBV4-1 to TRBJ1-1; 8 bases fit TRBD1. V dropped 5 bases and J dropped 3; count of bases not matched to a gene: 5. Germline V gene data show CDR1 as MGHRA and CDR2 as YSYEKL. The CDR3 length is 14 residues. CDR3 loop: CASSTGGAHTEAFF. CDR3 coding DNA: TGCGCCAGCAGCACAGGGGGAGCGCACACTGAAGCTTTCTTT.

This clonotype was observed a few times. The chain employs TRBV2 and TRBJ1-5; no clear D gene. CDR1 and CDR2 from the germline V gene are SNHLY and FYNNEI. V was pared by 7 bases and J by 5 bases, with 15 bases between. The CDR3 length is 14 residues. CDR3 in DNA: TGTGCCAGCAAGGTTTCCGGTGGAGATCAGCCCCAGCATTTT. Translation gives CASKVSGGDQPQHF.

In this sample, this clonotype turned up many times. In DNA, the CDR3 is TGCAGCGCCGGACAGGGGGCTAGAGATACGCAGTATTTT. Amino acids: CSAGQGARDTQYF. The rearrangement joins TRBV29-1 to TRBJ2-3; 11 positions agree with TRBD1. V lost 7 bases to trimming and J lost 5 bases; unmatched junction nucleotides: 5. The CDR3 is made up of 13 amino acids. Germline values: CDR1 SQVTM, CDR2 ANQGSEA.

This clonotype came up many times. The chain has TRBV27 and TRBJ2-1, with D possibly being TRBD1 (6 bases). From germline, CDR1 is MNHEY and CDR2 SMNVEV (reference sequence). Trimming removed 6 bases at V and 1 base at J, with 19 bases between. The CDR3 runs to 17 residues. CDR3 region: CASSPRVTGSSYNEQFF. In nucleotides, the CDR3 is TGTGCCAGCAGCCCAAGGGTTACAGGGTCGTCCTACAATGAGCAGTTCTTC.

The rearrangement links TRBV24-1 to TRBJ2-1; 8 positions match TRBD2. The CDR3 contains 14 residues. Germline values: CDR1 KGHDR, CDR2 SFDVKD. The V segment lost 9 bases and the J segment 7 bases; nucleotides outside the gene matches: 10. The CDR3 region has the DNA TGTGCCACCGGTTCAAGCGGGAGTGAGAATGAGCAGTTCTTC. The encoded protein is CATGSSGSENEQFF.

In this sample, this clonotype turned up many times. The chain combines TRBV14 with TRBJ2-1; 7 nucleotides line up with TRBD1. Trimming at V came to 4 bases and at J to 8 bases, leaving 5 bases not matched to a gene. The CDR3 contains 13 residues. CDR1 is SGHDN, CDR2 FVKESK, per germline. The DNA for the CDR3 is TGTGCCAGCAGCCTCGGACAGGAGGATGAGCAGTTCTTC. It is translated as CASSLGQEDEQFF.

This clonotype occurred many times. The chain uses TRBV6-5 and TRBJ1-5; D may be TRBD1 (5 bases). The CDR3 has 15 amino acids. CDR1 and CDR2 from the germline V gene are MNHEY and SVGAGI. V was trimmed by 2 bases and J by 2 bases, leaving 10 bases between them. The CDR3 coding sequence is TGTGCCAGCAGTTACGGGGGTGTGGGCAATCAGCCCCAGCATTTT. Encoded protein: CASSYGGVGNQPQHF.